This paragraph covers one T cell receptor (beta chain) sequence. The antigen remains undetermined. Sequencing used immunoSEQ multiplex PCR; TCRdb keeps in-frame clones, though not all of them. The sample records about 120,000 clones, approximately 85% being singletons. Germline lookup yields CDR1 SGHNT and CDR2 YENEEA. With 0 bases removed from V and 7 bases from J, the gap between germline ends came to 4 bases. The CDR3 length is 13 residues. The data are from a study of T cell responses to AZD1222 COVID-19 vaccine. Study context: Second doses were pooled across both intervals (about 4 or about 12 weeks). Study-level results: The study sampled repertoires only after the peak T cell response. The study found vaccine-associated CD4 TCRs spanning spike, dominant at 160-218 and 743-854. Females outnumbered males among donors, who were mostly white British; clonal diversity was possibly underestimated.

The receptor was derived from an adult in good health. Specimen: peripheral blood, collected on day 0 of AZD1222 vaccination. This chain uses TRBV11-3 with TRBJ1-6; D is undetermined. The CDR3 sequence is CASSLEANSPLHF. DNA of the CDR3: TGTGCCAGCAGCTTAGAGGCCAATTCACCCCTCCACTTT.